Listed below are T cell receptor beta chains from one sample, sequenced in a study of T cell responses to AZD1222 COVID-19 vaccine. Profiled with immunoSEQ multiplex PCR; TCRdb holds only in-frame clones, not every one. The data show 150,000 to 200,000 clones, 85% to 90% seen once. Material: peripheral blood, obtained 28 days after the second AZD1222 dose. These receptors originate from an adult who received the AZD1222 COVID-19 vaccine. Each CDR3 is given with its conserved first and last residue. The D gene is left open where the match is weak. Clone size is given for some rows only: seen once, a few or many times, or a class if the clone is expanded.

clone size: NA; D gene: NA; J gene: TRBJ2-2; V gene: TRBV6-1; CDR3 DNA: TGTGCCAGCAGTGAAGAACTTTCCACCGGGGAGCTGTTTTTT; CDR3 protein: CASSEELSTGELFF
clone size: NA; D gene: TRBD1; J gene: TRBJ2-7; V gene: TRBV12-3/TRBV12-4; CDR3 DNA: TGTGCCAGCAGTCGACAGGGGGCCTACGAGCAGTACTTC; CDR3 protein: CASSRQGAYEQYF
clone size: once; D gene: NA; J gene: TRBJ1-5; V gene: TRBV5-8; CDR3 DNA: TGTGCCAGCAGCTTGAGGGGGGGTAAGAATAGCAATCAGCCCCAGCATTTT; CDR3 protein: CASSLRGGKNSNQPQHF
clone size: NA; D gene: NA; J gene: TRBJ1-5; V gene: TRBV27; CDR3 DNA: TGTGCCAGCAGTTTTGCCCAGCATAGCAATCAGCCCCAGCATTTT; CDR3 protein: CASSFAQHSNQPQHF
clone size: NA; D gene: TRBD1; J gene: TRBJ1-1; V gene: TRBV30; CDR3 DNA: TGTGCCGGGTTGATAGCAGGGGGAGCTTTCTTT; CDR3 protein: CAGLIAGGAFF
clone size: NA; D gene: NA; J gene: TRBJ1-2; V gene: TRBV15; CDR3 DNA: TGTGCCACGCAAGCGCCCACGAAGGGGGACTATGGCTACACCTTC; CDR3 protein: CATQAPTKGDYGYTF
clone size: few; D gene: NA; J gene: TRBJ2-7; V gene: TRBV6-5; CDR3 DNA: TGTGCCAGCAGTTACGAACGGGGGATCAGCTACGAGCAGTACTTC; CDR3 protein: CASSYERGISYEQYF
clone size: few; D gene: NA; J gene: TRBJ2-7; V gene: TRBV3-1/TRBV3-2; CDR3 DNA: TGTGCCAGCAGCCAAGGCATACCGAGCTCCTACGAGCAGTACTTC; CDR3 protein: CASSQGIPSSYEQYF
clone size: NA; D gene: NA; J gene: TRBJ1-2; V gene: TRBV3-1/TRBV3-2; CDR3 DNA: TGTGCCAGCAGCCAAGGGAAGATCTATGGCTACACCTTC; CDR3 protein: CASSQGKIYGYTF
clone size: NA; D gene: NA; J gene: TRBJ2-7; V gene: TRBV18; CDR3 DNA: TGTGCCAGCTCACCAGGGGGAACTTCCTACGAGCAGTACTTC; CDR3 protein: CASSPGGTSYEQYF
clone size: once; D gene: NA; J gene: TRBJ2-1; V gene: TRBV7-6; CDR3 DNA: TGTGCCAGCAGCCTTGACGGGAGCTCCTACAATGAGCAGTTCTTC; CDR3 protein: CASSLDGSSYNEQFF
clone size: NA; D gene: TRBD2; J gene: TRBJ2-5; V gene: TRBV11-2; CDR3 DNA: TGTGCCAGCAGTCGTGGACTAGTAGAGACCCAGTACTTC; CDR3 protein: CASSRGLVETQYF
clone size: many; D gene: NA; J gene: TRBJ1-1; V gene: TRBV29-1; CDR3 DNA: TGCAGCGTTTCCGGGGGGAGCACTGAAGCTTTCTTT; CDR3 protein: CSVSGGSTEAFF
clone size: NA; D gene: TRBD1; J gene: TRBJ1-5; V gene: TRBV27; CDR3 DNA: TGTGCCAGCAGTCCCGACAGGGGGGTTAGCAATCAGCCCCAGCATTTT; CDR3 protein: CASSPDRGVSNQPQHF
clone size: NA; D gene: TRBD1; J gene: TRBJ1-1; V gene: TRBV19; CDR3 DNA: TGTGCCAGTAGTGGGACAGGTCAAACTGAAGCTTTCTTT; CDR3 protein: CASSGTGQTEAFF
clone size: once; D gene: NA; J gene: TRBJ2-7; V gene: TRBV6-5; CDR3 DNA: TGTGCCAGCAGTTACTCCAGTCCCCCTGGAGAGCAGTACTTC; CDR3 protein: CASSYSSPPGEQYF
clone size: NA; D gene: TRBD1; J gene: TRBJ2-7; V gene: TRBV4-2; CDR3 DNA: TGTGCCAGCAGCCAAGTAGGGACAGATTCCTACGAGCAGTACTTC; CDR3 protein: CASSQVGTDSYEQYF
clone size: NA; D gene: NA; J gene: TRBJ1-1; V gene: TRBV4-1; CDR3 DNA: TGCGCCAGCAAGCGGGGACCTGAAGCTTTCTTT; CDR3 protein: CASKRGPEAFF
clone size: NA; D gene: NA; J gene: TRBJ1-2; V gene: TRBV11-2; CDR3 DNA: TGTGCCAGCAGCTTAGATGGCAGCGATGGCTACACCTTC; CDR3 protein: CASSLDGSDGYTF
clone size: once; D gene: NA; J gene: TRBJ1-2; V gene: TRBV7-2; CDR3 DNA: TGTGCCAGCAGCTCAGGGCCCTTTGAAGGCTACACCTTC; CDR3 protein: CASSSGPFEGYTF
clone size: NA; D gene: NA; J gene: TRBJ2-2; V gene: TRBV7-6; CDR3 DNA: TGTGCCAGCAGCTTATGTGGGGTAAGAGGGGGCGGGGAGCTGTTTTTT; CDR3 protein: CASSLCGVRGGGELFF
clone size: NA; D gene: NA; J gene: TRBJ2-1; V gene: TRBV28; CDR3 DNA: TGTGCCAGCATTGGCACAGTCTCCTACAATGAGCAGTTCTTC; CDR3 protein: CASIGTVSYNEQFF
clone size: NA; D gene: NA; J gene: TRBJ2-7; V gene: TRBV5-1; CDR3 DNA: TGCGCCAGCAGCCCCTGGACCAATACCTACGAGCAGTACTTC; CDR3 protein: CASSPWTNTYEQYF
clone size: NA; D gene: NA; J gene: TRBJ2-7; V gene: TRBV9; CDR3 DNA: TGTGCCAGCAGCGTAGATAGGGGGGAGCAGTACTTC; CDR3 protein: CASSVDRGEQYF
clone size: few; D gene: NA; J gene: TRBJ2-7; V gene: TRBV4-2; CDR3 DNA: TGTGCCAGCAGCCAAGGGAGGGAGCAGTACTTC; CDR3 protein: CASSQGREQYF
clone size: NA; D gene: TRBD1; J gene: TRBJ2-3; V gene: TRBV19; CDR3 DNA: TGTGCCAGTAGTAGTCCTAGGACAGGGAATGGAGATACGCAGTATTTT; CDR3 protein: CASSSPRTGNGDTQYF
clone size: NA; D gene: NA; J gene: TRBJ1-4; V gene: TRBV18; CDR3 DNA: TGTGCCAGCTCACCTAGGACAGTTCTGAATGAAAAACTGTTTTTT; CDR3 protein: CASSPRTVLNEKLFF
clone size: NA; D gene: NA; J gene: TRBJ1-3; V gene: TRBV6-1; CDR3 DNA: TGTGCCAGCAGTGAAGCGGGCCAGCTCTCTGGAAACACCATATATTTT; CDR3 protein: CASSEAGQLSGNTIYF
clone size: once; D gene: NA; J gene: TRBJ1-5; V gene: TRBV28; CDR3 DNA: TGTGCCAGCAGTTTATCGGGGGTGAGCAATCAGCCCCAGCATTTT; CDR3 protein: CASSLSGVSNQPQHF
clone size: NA; D gene: TRBD2; J gene: TRBJ2-7; V gene: TRBV4-1; CDR3 DNA: TGCGCCAGCAGTCGGACTAGCGGGGGTGTATACGAGCAGTACTTC; CDR3 protein: CASSRTSGGVYEQYF
clone size: NA; D gene: NA; J gene: TRBJ1-5; V gene: TRBV6-2/TRBV6-3; CDR3 DNA: TGTGCCAGCAGTTACGATACGGGGGGGGCTGGCAATCAGCCCCAGCATTTT; CDR3 protein: CASSYDTGGAGNQPQHF
clone size: NA; D gene: TRBD2; J gene: TRBJ2-3; V gene: TRBV5-6; CDR3 DNA: TGTGCCAGCAGATACGGACTAGCGGGGGGTACAGATACGCAGTATTTT; CDR3 protein: CASRYGLAGGTDTQYF
clone size: NA; D gene: NA; J gene: TRBJ2-4; V gene: TRBV7-9; CDR3 DNA: TGTGCCAGCAGCTTAGGCAGGGGACCCTGGGCCAAAAACATTCAGTACTTC; CDR3 protein: CASSLGRGPWAKNIQYF
clone size: NA; D gene: NA; J gene: TRBJ1-1; V gene: TRBV5-1; CDR3 DNA: TGCGCCAGCAGCTTGGGCGGGGGGAGCACTGAAGCTTTCTTT; CDR3 protein: CASSLGGGSTEAFF
clone size: NA; D gene: NA; J gene: TRBJ1-2; V gene: TRBV7-2; CDR3 DNA: TGTGCCAGCAGCTTATCCAGCTCGTCGGGGGGCTACACCTTC; CDR3 protein: CASSLSSSSGGYTF
clone size: NA; D gene: TRBD1; J gene: TRBJ1-6; V gene: TRBV5-1; CDR3 DNA: TGCGCCAGCAGCGTGAGACAGGGGCAGAATTCACCCCTCCACTTT; CDR3 protein: CASSVRQGQNSPLHF